The 9 T cell receptor beta chains below come from one sample, sequenced in a study of shared clonotypes between healthy human individuals. The table came from immunoSEQ multiplex PCR; TCRdb's copy has only in-frame clones and leaves some out. The table records 1 million to 1.2 million clones, 70% to 85% of them present only once. What was sequenced was memory CD4+ T cells from PBMCs. Specified subset: CD45RA-negative fraction. These receptors all stem from a young man in good health. Some clones in this sample may be carry-over from other donors' samples.

The chain uses TRBV7-9 and TRBJ1-4; no reliable D call. Germline V lookup: CDR1 SEHNR, CDR2 FQNEAQ (reference sequence). The CDR3 has 15 residues. V was cut by 1 base and J by 0 bases, with 6 bases left in between. CDR3 DNA sequence: TGTGCCAGCAGCTTAGGGGCTCCAACTAATGAAAAACTGTTTTTT. Protein product: CASSLGAPTNEKLFF. The whole variable domain, filled in from reference TRBV7-9 and TRBJ1-4, reads DTGVSQNPRHKITKRGQNVTFRCDPISEHNRLYWYRQTLGQGPEFLTYFQNEAQLEKSRLLSDRFSAERPKGSFSTLEIQRTEQGDSAMYLCASSLGAPTNEKLFFGSGTQLSVL.

This clone was seen only a few times. V usage is TRBV19 and J usage is TRBJ2-4; TRBD1 aligns across 7 bases. Germline CDR1 is LNHDA and CDR2 is SQIVND (reference sequence). CDR3 length: 14 amino acids. Trimming cost V 3 bases and J 6 bases; bases outside gene matches: 5. The CDR3 sequence: CASSIGNRGNIQYF. CDR3 in DNA: TGTGCCAGTAGTATTGGGAACAGGGGAAACATTCAGTACTTC.

The V call is TRBV18, the J call TRBJ1-2; 9 nucleotides line up with TRBD1. Germline V gives CDR1 KGHSH, CDR2 LQKENI. CDR3 size: 18 residues. Trimming at V came to 3 bases and at J to 4 bases, leaving 15 bases not matched to a gene. The CDR3 sequence: CASSPQQAAGQGVYGYTF. CDR3 DNA sequence: TGTGCCAGCTCACCTCAACAAGCCGCGGGACAGGGTGTCTATGGCTACACCTTC.

This chain links TRBV9 with TRBJ2-2; D might be TRBD2 (7 bases). The ends were cut back, 4 bases at V and 3 bases at J, with 16 bases in the middle. Germline CDR1 reads SGDLS; CDR2 reads YYNGEE. This CDR3 region has 16 residues. The CDR3 sequence: CASSLRGAGHTGELFF. As DNA, the CDR3 is TGTGCCAGCAGCCTCCGGGGGGCGGGACACACCGGGGAGCTGTTTTTT.

The rearrangement joins TRBV30 to TRBJ2-5, with D perhaps TRBD1 or TRBD2 (5 bases each). Trimming left V 1 base short and J 5 bases short, with 11 bases between. This CDR3 region has 13 residues. Germline CDR1 GTSNPN, CDR2 SVGIG (reference sequence). The CDR3 coding sequence is TGTGCCTGGAGTGCCCGATGGGGGGAGACCCAGTACTTC. This codes for CAWSARWGETQYF. The full variable domain, its missing parts supplied by reference TRBV30 and TRBJ2-5, is SQTIHQWPATLVQPVGSPLSLECTVEGTSNPNLYWYRQAAGRGLQLLFYSVGIGQISSEVPQNLSASRPQDRQFILSSKKLLLSDSGFYLCAWSARWGETQYFGPGTRLLVL.

For the CDR3, the DNA is TGCGCCAGCAGAACTGGACGGTCGAACTCTGGAAACACCATATATTTT. This translates into CASRTGRSNSGNTIYF. This sequence joins TRBV5-1 and TRBJ1-3; no reliable D call. CDR3 length: 16 residues. Germline lookup yields CDR1 SGHRS and CDR2 YFSETQ. V shed 5 bases and J shed 0 bases, with 15 bases lying between them.

V and J are TRBV11-2 and TRBJ2-5; D ambiguous. The CDR3 covers 14 residues. Trimming left V 1 base short and J 2 bases short, with 8 bases between. Germline V gives CDR1 SGHAT, CDR2 FQNNGV. Here the CDR3 reads CASSLGYGQETQYF. Here the CDR3 DNA reads TGTGCCAGCAGCTTAGGTTACGGGCAAGAGACCCAGTACTTC.

The chain links TRBV5-8 to TRBJ2-7; TRBD2 agrees at 12 bases. The CDR3 is made up of 18 amino acids. CDR1 and CDR2 from the germline V gene are SGHTS and YDEGEE. V gave up 4 bases and J gave up 0 bases; unmatched junction bases: 11. The CDR3 loop reads CASSRAGLAGGSSYEQYF. The DNA of the CDR3 is TGTGCCAGCAGCCGGGCTGGCCTAGCGGGAGGGAGCTCCTACGAGCAGTACTTC.

This chain connects TRBV30 to TRBJ2-1, with TRBD2 matching 8 bases. This CDR3 spans 14 amino acids. From germline, CDR1 is GTSNPN and CDR2 SVGIG (reference sequence). J gave up 1 base and V 8 bases, and 7 bases lay outside the gene matches. The CDR3 here is CALVSGTSYNEQFF. CDR3 bases: TGTGCCCTTGTTAGCGGGACGTCCTACAATGAGCAGTTCTTC.